Given below is one T cell receptor beta chain in context. From germline, CDR1 is MDHEN and CDR2 SYDVKM. The V and J ends lost 4 bases and 4 bases, in that order; junction bases with no gene match: 11. CDR3 length: 19 amino acids. In the original processing: Amplified reference gene primers provided the basis for estimating nucleated cell counts. Repertoires were generated with immunoSEQ multiplex PCR, while TCRdb's copy carries only in-frame clones and drops some. Clone size and the V and J calls come from that table; the DNA yielded D and trimming. The table records about 120,000 clones, about three quarters of them present only once. This entry belongs to a study of blood T cell repertoires in COVID-19. Study-wide background: Specimens from acute and convalescent COVID-19 originated in the United States, Italy and Spain.

This receptor was obtained from a man in his 70s with acute or convalescent COVID-19. Input material: peripheral blood. The chain employs TRBV28 and TRBJ2-3; 16 nucleotides match TRBD2. The CDR3 DNA reads as TGTGCCAGCAGTTCGCCCGGGGGACTAGCGGGAGGGCCCCCAGATACGCAGTATTTT. Protein sequence: CASSSPGGLAGGPPDTQYF.